The rows below give T cell receptor beta chains drawn from one sample of a study of T-cell reconstitution after alpha-beta-depleted transplantation in children. TCRdb re-analysed the PCR reads in MiXCR, keeping a single row per CDR3 protein. The data hold approximately 270,000 distinct CDR3 sequences, with about 24% observed a single time. Here the sequenced sample was PBMCs, mostly from graft donor cells, taken 360 days after TCRalphabeta/CD19-depleted stem cell transplant. The receptors originated from a female patient aged 2-9 years who had a stem cell transplant for congenital amegakaryocytic thrombocytopenia, so the T cells may come from the graft donor. CDR3s include the opening cysteine and the closing phenylalanine or tryptophan. The D gene is left open where the match is weak. Clone size is shown for a subset of rows, as once, few, many or a class of expanded clone.

TRBJ1-1 | NA | TRBV20-1 | TRBD1 | CSASPTLPWDRVGPGQREAFF | TGCAGTGCTAGCCCTACCCTCCCTTGGGACAGGGTAGGGCCTGGGCAAAGAGAAGCTTTCTTT
TRBJ2-7 | few | TRBV10-3 | TRBD1 | CAISAGQETFHLSYEQYF | TGTGCCATCAGTGCTGGACAGGAGACCTTCCACCTCTCCTACGAGCAGTACTTC
TRBJ1-2 | NA | TRBV28 | NA | CASSFDAHLKRGYTF | TGTGCGAGCAGTTTTGACGCCCACCTAAAGCGAGGCTACACCTTC
TRBJ2-7 | NA | TRBV4-2 | TRBD1 | CASSHDDRGPSPEFEQYF | TGTGCCAGCAGCCACGACGACAGGGGTCCTTCCCCTGAGTTCGAGCAGTACTTC
TRBJ2-7 | NA | TRBV7-8 | NA | CASSLNRVTYEQYF | TGTGCCAGCAGCTTAAACAGGGTTACCTACGAGCAGTACTTC
TRBJ2-1 | few | TRBV25-1 | TRBD1 | CASSDVGQGSSGSYNEQFF | TGTGCCAGCAGTGATGTGGGACAGGGGTCTAGCGGCTCCTACAATGAGCAGTTCTTC
TRBJ2-7 | NA | TRBV18 | NA | CASSPRETYEQYF | TGTGCCAGCTCACCACGAGAAACCTACGAGCAGTACTTC
TRBJ1-1 | few | TRBV27 | TRBD1 | CASSLPGGTEAFF | TGTGCCAGCAGTTTACCAGGGGGCACTGAAGCTTTCTTT
TRBJ1-1 | few | TRBV25-1 | TRBD1 | CASKKTGVDTEAFF | TGTGCCAGCAAAAAGACAGGGGTGGACACTGAAGCTTTCTTT
TRBJ2-5 | NA | TRBV2 | NA | CASSEGVGTQYF | TGTGCCAGCAGTGAGGGGGTGGGGACCCAGTACTTC
TRBJ2-5 | few | TRBV25-1 | NA | CASSLNWGETQYF | TGTGCCAGCAGCCTTAATTGGGGCGAGACCCAGTACTTC
TRBJ2-1 | many | TRBV18 | TRBD1 | CASSPGQALHRGEQFF | TGTGCCAGCTCACCCGGACAGGCCCTACATCGGGGTGAGCAGTTCTTC
TRBJ1-3 | few | TRBV7-2 | NA | CASSLEGPAGNTIYF | TGTGCCAGCAGCTTAGAAGGACCTGCTGGAAACACCATATATTTT
TRBJ2-3 | NA | TRBV12-3/TRBV12-4 | TRBD2 | CASSFVAGSATDTQYF | TGTGCCAGCAGTTTCGTAGCGGGGAGTGCCACAGATACGCAGTATTTT
TRBJ2-5 | few | TRBV11-2 | NA | CASSLGAGGVETQYF | TGTGCCAGCAGCTTAGGGGCAGGTGGGGTCGAGACCCAGTACTTC
TRBJ2-3 | few | TRBV12-3/TRBV12-4 | TRBD2 | CASSLRSGGVPSTDTQYF | TGTGCCAGCAGTTTAAGGAGCGGGGGGGTCCCTAGCACAGATACGCAGTATTTT
TRBJ1-1 | few | TRBV6-5 | NA | CASSYEGGIAEAFF | TGTGCCAGCAGTTACGAGGGGGGTATCGCTGAAGCTTTCTTT
TRBJ1-3 | many | TRBV12-3/TRBV12-4 | NA | CASSPTGSGNTIYF | TGTGCCAGCAGCCCTACAGGGAGTGGAAACACCATATATTTT
TRBJ2-1 | NA | TRBV29-1 | NA | CSVGDHNEQFF | TGCAGCGTTGGGGACCACAATGAGCAGTTCTTC
TRBJ2-1 | NA | TRBV7-6 | NA | CASSPRPGVEEQFF | TGTGCCAGCAGCCCACGTCCGGGGGTGGAGGAGCAGTTCTTC
TRBJ2-7 | NA | TRBV7-6 | NA | CASSVDTYWEQYF | TGTGCCAGCAGTGTTGACACGTACTGGGAGCAGTACTTC
TRBJ2-3 | few | TRBV10-3 | NA | CAISDDGGTDTQYF | TGTGCCATCAGTGACGACGGGGGCACAGATACGCAGTATTTT
TRBJ2-3 | few | TRBV6-4 | TRBD2 | CASIDSGTSGRIILRLEDTQYF | TGTGCCAGCATCGACTCCGGGACTAGCGGGAGAATAATCTTGAGGCTAGAGGATACGCAGTATTTT
TRBJ1-1 | few | TRBV12-3/TRBV12-4 | TRBD1 | CASHLGDRGWGTEAFF | TGTGCCAGCCACCTCGGGGACAGGGGGTGGGGCACTGAAGCTTTCTTT
TRBJ2-2 | NA | TRBV10-3 | NA | CAISDKPTGELFF | TGTGCCATCAGTGACAAACCCACCGGGGAGCTGTTTTTT
TRBJ2-3 | few | TRBV4-2 | TRBD2 | CASSQDRKAGVADTQYF | TGTGCCAGCAGCCAAGATCGCAAGGCGGGAGTAGCAGATACGCAGTATTTT
TRBJ1-4 | few | TRBV5-6 | NA | CASSKLRELNEKLFF | TGTGCCAGCAGCAAACTCCGGGAGCTAAATGAAAAACTGTTTTTT
TRBJ2-1 | NA | TRBV15 | TRBD2 | CATSPATSGKDNEQFF | TGTGCCACCAGCCCAGCAACTAGCGGGAAGGACAATGAGCAGTTCTTC
TRBJ1-2 | few | TRBV30 | NA | CAWSDGPGRYGYTF | TGTGCCTGGAGTGATGGTCCAGGCCGCTATGGCTACACCTTC
TRBJ2-1 | few | TRBV13 | TRBD2 | CASSWGGSYNEQFF | TGTGCCAGCAGTTGGGGGGGATCCTACAATGAGCAGTTCTTC
TRBJ2-6 | NA | TRBV12-3/TRBV12-4 | NA | CASSTPGKLSSGANVLTF | TGTGCCAGCAGCACCCCAGGGAAATTGTCCTCTGGGGCCAACGTCCTGACTTTC
TRBJ2-1 | few | TRBV20-1 | NA | CSASPHNEQFF | TGCAGTGCTAGCCCCCACAATGAGCAGTTCTTC
TRBJ2-1 | few | TRBV14 | TRBD1 | CASSQDPGRGQVSEQFF | TGTGCCAGCAGCCAAGATCCCGGCAGGGGGCAAGTCTCCGAGCAGTTCTTC
TRBJ1-3 | few | TRBV5-1 | NA | CASSLTGTGNTIYF | TGCGCCAGCAGCTTGACAGGGACTGGAAACACCATATATTTT
TRBJ1-1 | NA | TRBV3-1 | NA | CASSQAFQRLNTEAFF | TGTGCCAGCAGCCAAGCGTTTCAGCGATTAAACACTGAAGCTTTCTTT
TRBJ2-1 | many | TRBV7-2 | NA | CASSLLQRMYNEQFF | TGTGCCAGCAGCTTGCTACAGCGGATGTACAATGAGCAGTTCTTC
TRBJ2-1 | NA | TRBV12-3/TRBV12-4 | TRBD2 | CASSLASGSNEQFF | TGTGCCAGCAGTTTAGCTAGCGGGAGCAATGAGCAGTTCTTC
TRBJ2-7 | many | TRBV4-1 | NA | CASSQTGERVYEQYF | TGCGCCAGCAGCCAAACGGGGGAAAGGGTTTACGAGCAGTACTTC
TRBJ2-7 | NA | TRBV29-1 | NA | CSVESAGGYEQYF | TGCAGCGTTGAATCCGCAGGGGGGTACGAGCAGTACTTC
TRBJ2-7 | NA | TRBV4-3 | NA | CASSQDETSSYEQYF | TGCGCCAGCAGCCAAGACGAGACTTCGTCCTACGAGCAGTACTTC
TRBJ2-2 | NA | TRBV25-1 | NA | CPSSDRSAGELFF | TGTCCCAGCAGTGATCGCAGCGCCGGGGAGCTGTTTTTT
TRBJ1-2 | NA | TRBV7-2 | TRBD1 | CASSLEDRGYGYTF | TGTGCCAGCAGCTTAGAGGACAGGGGATATGGCTACACCTTC
TRBJ2-2 | NA | TRBV28 | NA | CASSSSAMYTGELFF | TGTGCCAGCAGTTCATCCGCAATGTACACCGGGGAGCTGTTTTTT
TRBJ1-1 | few | TRBV7-9 | NA | CASSFTQNEAFF | TGTGCCAGCAGCTTTACTCAGAATGAAGCTTTCTTT
TRBJ2-5 | few | TRBV12-3/TRBV12-4 | NA | CASSNRETQYF | TGTGCCAGCAGCAATAGAGAGACCCAGTACTTC
TRBJ2-2 | many | TRBV29-1 | TRBD1 | CSSYDRGRGELFF | TGCAGCTCCTATGACAGGGGGCGCGGGGAGCTGTTTTTT
TRBJ2-2 | many | TRBV12-3/TRBV12-4 | NA | CAIQRLPLNTGELFF | TGTGCCATTCAAAGGCTCCCTCTAAACACCGGGGAGCTGTTTTTT